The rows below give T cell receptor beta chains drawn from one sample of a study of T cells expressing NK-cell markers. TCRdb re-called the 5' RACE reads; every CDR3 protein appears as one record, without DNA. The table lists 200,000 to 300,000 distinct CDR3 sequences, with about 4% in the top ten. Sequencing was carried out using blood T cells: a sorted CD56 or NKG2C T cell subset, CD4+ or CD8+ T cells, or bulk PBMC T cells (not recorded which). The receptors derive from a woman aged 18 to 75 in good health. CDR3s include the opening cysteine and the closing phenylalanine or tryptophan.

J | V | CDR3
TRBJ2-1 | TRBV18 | CASSPRPATNNEQFF
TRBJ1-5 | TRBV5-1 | CASSAGTGNQPQHF
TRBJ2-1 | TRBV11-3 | CASSLTSGTGNNEQFF
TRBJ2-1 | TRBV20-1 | CSVVGLAVYNEQFF
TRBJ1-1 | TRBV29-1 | CSVVFLNTEAFF
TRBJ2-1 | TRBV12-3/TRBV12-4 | CASSPPGSVYNEQFF
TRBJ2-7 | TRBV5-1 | CATSGGTGMNEQYF
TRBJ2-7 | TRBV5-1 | CASSLKGYEQYF
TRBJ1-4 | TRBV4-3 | CASSQVPDRANEKLFF
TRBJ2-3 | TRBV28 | CASSLKRDTQYF
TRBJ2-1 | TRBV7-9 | CASSLGRGHGNEQFF
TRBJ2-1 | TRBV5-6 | CASSLASLYNEQFF
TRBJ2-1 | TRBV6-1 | CASSDRTSGRLKPFF
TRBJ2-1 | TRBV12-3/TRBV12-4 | CASSFTGLYNEQFF
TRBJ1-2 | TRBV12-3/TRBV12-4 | CASSLMGDRVYGYTF
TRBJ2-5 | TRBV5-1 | CASSPPRVQETQYF
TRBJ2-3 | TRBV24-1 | CATSDNRGPADTQYF
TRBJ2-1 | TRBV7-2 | CASRTSSSSYNEQFF
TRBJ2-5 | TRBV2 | CASSRTGESTQYF
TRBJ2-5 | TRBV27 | CASSPPDRCQETQYF
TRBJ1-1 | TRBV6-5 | CASRSVATEAFF
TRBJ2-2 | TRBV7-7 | CASSSQRGGIGTGELFF
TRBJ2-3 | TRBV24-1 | CATSDRRGATDTQYF
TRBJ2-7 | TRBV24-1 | CATSDPSASGGYEQYF
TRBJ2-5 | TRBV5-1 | CASSPTDPQETQYF
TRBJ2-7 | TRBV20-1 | CSARVTGNSYEQYF
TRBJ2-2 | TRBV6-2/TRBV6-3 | CASSYLPGTSGSIRELFF
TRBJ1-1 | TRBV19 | CASSIPGQGNTEAFF
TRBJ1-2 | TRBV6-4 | CASKGADGYTF